The source of this TCR beta chain is a study of technical replicates of blood from a handful of donors. V gave up 1 base and J gave up 7 bases, with 4 bases separating them. The V gene's germline CDR1 is MGHRA and CDR2 YSYEKL. The CDR3 spans 11 residues. The protocol was immunoSEQ multiplex PCR, while the TCRdb copy is restricted to in-frame clones and leaves out a portion. The table lists 85,000 to 100,000 clones, 95% of them singletons. V usage is TRBV4-1 and J usage is TRBJ1-2; D ambiguous. The TCR was taken from a human donor in good health. The sequenced sample was T cells isolated from PBMCs. CDR3: CASSQASGYTF. CDR3 nucleotides: TGCGCCAGCAGCCAAGCGAGTGGCTACACCTTC.